The text below deals with one TCR beta chain. The data were taken from a study of blood T cell repertoires in COVID-19. About the study: Specimens from acute and convalescent COVID-19 originated in the United States, Italy and Spain. Nucleic acid was either cDNA or gDNA, and it came from T cells, B-cell-depleted T cells, or PBMCs.

Generated by immunoSEQ multiplex PCR, the TCRdb table keeps only in-frame clones and is missing some. The table records 300,000 to 450,000 clones, over 75% of them present only once. Cohort allocation depended upon clinical history that participants reported. Each recovered donor of Cohort 3 presented with two negative PCRs, clearance, or symptom resolution. The source material was PBMCs or T cells enriched from blood (not recorded which). This clonotype was sampled from a woman aged 25-40 years who had recovered from COVID-19.

In DNA form, the CDR3 reads TGTGCCATCAGTGAACCCAGTCCCAATGAGCAGTTCTTC. It translates to CAISEPSPNEQFF. This chain joins TRBV10-3 and TRBJ2-1; D unresolved. Germline CDR1 ENHRY, CDR2 SYGVKD. The CDR3 totals 13 residues. V gave up 3 bases and J gave up 6 bases, with 9 bases separating them.